Included here is one TCR beta chain sequence, with context. The antigen is undetermined. Chemo-refractory metastatic non-small-cell lung cancer patients received focal radiation with ipilimumab CTLA-4 blockade. These data belong to a study of radiotherapy plus CTLA-4 blockade in lung cancer. Study in general: Patients showed objective responses in 18% of cases, and disease control was achieved by over 25%. Whole-study results and caveats: Early blood T cell clone dynamics, with interferon-beta, were reported to best predict response. Blood TCR clones of tumor origin expanded after radiotherapy plus ipilimumab.

The protocol was immunoSEQ multiplex PCR, while the TCRdb copy is restricted to in-frame clones and leaves out a portion. The data contain some 60,000 clones, roughly three quarters of them singletons. CDR1 SGHAT and CDR2 FQNNGV come from the germline V gene. The CDR3 runs to 19 residues. V lost 1 base, J lost 2 bases, and 13 bases stayed unmatched. The rearrangement uses TRBV11-2 and TRBJ2-3, with 9 bases identical to TRBD2. The origin of this receptor is a human donor with non-small cell lung cancer who had a complete response to radiotherapy plus ipilimumab. Sequencing was performed on peripheral blood, taken from a patient treated with radiotherapy plus ipilimumab. The CDR3, as DNA: TGTGCCAGCAGCTTAGCTCGTATTAGCGGGGGCTTTCTCACAGATACGCAGTATTTT. Its translation: CASSLARISGGFLTDTQYF.